This T cell receptor (beta chain) appears in the sequencing data of a study of T cell responses to AZD1222 COVID-19 vaccine. The CDR3 is 15 amino acids. After removal of 4 bases from V and 6 bases from J, the junction contained 8 bases not matched to a gene. CDR1 is SGHNT, CDR2 YYREEE, per germline (reference sequence). Profiling relied on immunoSEQ multiplex PCR, and the TCRdb table lists in-frame clones only, not all of them. Among about 150,000 clones listed, approximately 90% were seen once. This receptor was taken from an adult in good health. The source material was peripheral blood, sampled on day 0 of AZD1222 vaccination. The chain recombines TRBV5-4 with TRBJ2-2; 8 bases fit TRBD2. CDR3 DNA: TGTGCCAGCAGCCTCGGACTAGCTGTTTCCGGGGAGCTGTTTTTT. Protein sequence: CASSLGLAVSGELFF.